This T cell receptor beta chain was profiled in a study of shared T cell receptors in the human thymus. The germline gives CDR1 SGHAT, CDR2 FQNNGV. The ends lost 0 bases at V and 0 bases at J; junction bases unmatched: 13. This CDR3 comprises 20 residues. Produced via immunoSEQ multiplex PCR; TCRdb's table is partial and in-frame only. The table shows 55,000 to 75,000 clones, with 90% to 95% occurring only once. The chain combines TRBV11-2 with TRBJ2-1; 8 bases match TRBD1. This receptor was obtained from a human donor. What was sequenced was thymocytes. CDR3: CASSLDSGTGGKNSYNEQFF. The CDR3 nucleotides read TGTGCCAGCAGCTTAGATTCCGGGACAGGCGGGAAAAACTCCTACAATGAGCAGTTCTTC.